Each of the 32 T cell receptor beta chains below was sequenced from the same sample in a study of T cells after yellow fever vaccination. One entry per CDR3 protein, called by TCRdb with MiXCR from the 5' RACE reads. The top ten hold 14% of the sample, which has 510,000 or so distinct CDR3 sequences, 15% to 20% seen once. Sequenced material: PBMCs, taken 15 days after the yellow fever booster vaccination. The receptors come from a man aged 30 to 45 who received the YFV17D yellow fever vaccine.

This clonotype was counted a few times. CDR3 bases: TGTGCCACTCACCCCTGGACCGTGAACACCGGGGAGCTGTTTTTT. As protein: CATHPWTVNTGELFF. The gene calls are TRBV21-1 and TRBJ2-2; the table assigns TRBD1, which was not confirmed against the DNA. TRBV21-1 is a documented pseudogene. CDR3 length: 15 residues.

This clonotype was seen a handful of times. The rearrangement links TRBV6-1 to TRBJ2-5, with no clear D. V gave up 7 bases and J gave up 4 bases, with 19 bases separating them. The CDR3 covers 15 residues. CDR1 and CDR2 from the germline V gene are MNHNS and SASEGT. In DNA, the CDR3 is TGTGCCAGCACCCTCGAGGCCGGCACCTCAGAGACCCAGTACTTC. Translating gives CASTLEAGTSETQYF.

This clonotype appeared a few times. This chain connects TRBV20-1 to TRBJ2-1; 12 bases are a match to TRBD2. The V segment lost 6 bases and the J segment 5 bases; nucleotides outside the gene matches: 5. Looked up from germline, CDR1 is DFQATT and CDR2 is SNEGSKA (reference sequence). The CDR3 has 14 residues. The CDR3 spells CSARLAGDDNEQFF. CDR3 in DNA: TGCAGTGCGAGACTAGCGGGGGATGACAATGAGCAGTTCTTC.

V is TRBV7-2 and J is TRBJ2-7; 7 positions agree with TRBD2. Trimming removed 2 bases from V and 3 bases from J; junction bases left unmatched: 7. CDR1 and CDR2 (germline): SGHTA, FQGNSA. CDR3 size: 15 residues. CDR3 nucleotides: TGTGCCAGCAGCTTATCAGGCGGGAGCTACTACGAGCAGTACTTC. Protein sequence: CASSLSGGSYYEQYF.

The CDR3 DNA reads as TGCGCCAGCAGCTTAGGCCTAGCGGGATCCCCAGATACGCAGTATTTT. Amino acids: CASSLGLAGSPDTQYF. The chain is built from TRBV5-1 and TRBJ2-3, with 9 bases identical to TRBD2. With V trimmed by 2 bases and J by 4 bases, 8 bases remained unmatched. Germline values: CDR1 SGHRS, CDR2 YFSETQ. This CDR3 contains 16 residues.

This chain joins TRBV19 and TRBJ2-1; 7 nucleotides line up with TRBD2. The CDR3 has 15 amino acids. Germline-derived CDR1 and CDR2 are LNHDA and SQIVND (reference sequence). Trimming took 4 bases from V and 3 from J; bases not matched to a gene: 6. The CDR3 sequence is CASSRAGSHYNEQFF. The DNA for the CDR3 is TGTGCCAGTAGTAGAGCGGGATCCCACTACAATGAGCAGTTCTTC.

This chain links TRBV7-2 with TRBJ1-2; D is possibly TRBD1 (5 bases). The V gene lost 5 bases and the J gene lost 8 bases, with 12 bases spanning the gap. The CDR3 runs 12 residues. Per the germline V gene, CDR1 is SGHTA and CDR2 is FQGNSA. CDR3 region: CASSPRQFGYTF. The CDR3 nucleotides are TGTGCCAGCAGCCCCAGACAGTTCGGCTACACCTTC.

The chain is built from TRBV19 and TRBJ2-4; 7 bases align to TRBD1. Trimming took 4 bases from V and 12 from J; bases not matched to a gene: 12. From germline, CDR1 is LNHDA and CDR2 SQIVND (reference sequence). The CDR3 has 14 residues. The CDR3 nucleotides read TGTGCCAGTAGTAGCAAAGGCGCCGGGACAGATCAGTACTTC. Translating gives CASSSKGAGTDQYF.

This clonotype was seen a few times. The gene calls are TRBV3-1 and TRBJ1-1; no clear D. The CDR3 consists of 15 residues. CDR1 is LGHDT, CDR2 YNNKEL, per germline (reference sequence). Between the trimmed V and J ends, which lost 0 bases and 4 bases, there was a span of 12 bases. CDR3 amino acids: CASSQDYSPGTEAFF. CDR3 sequence (DNA): TGTGCCAGCAGCCAAGACTACTCCCCGGGCACTGAAGCTTTCTTT. The full variable domain, rest sourced from reference TRBV3-1 and TRBJ1-1, is DTAVSQTPKYLVTQMGNDKSIKCEQNLGHDTMYWYKQDSKKFLKIMFSYNNKELIINETVPNRFSPKSPDKAHLNLHINSLELGDSAVYFCASSQDYSPGTEAFFGQGTRLTVV.

The chain carries TRBV3-1 and TRBJ1-1; 7 nucleotides line up with TRBD1. Losses at the gene ends were 3 bases for V and 12 bases for J; bases not matched to a gene: 10. CDR1 is LGHDT and CDR2 is YNNKEL in the germline V gene (reference sequence). The CDR3 length is 13 residues. CDR3 sequence reads: CASSQASGGESFF. CDR3 nucleotide sequence: TGTGCCAGCAGCCAGGCCTCAGGGGGGGAGTCTTTCTTT.

This chain joins TRBV11-2 and TRBJ2-7, with D unresolved. The V gene's germline CDR1 is SGHAT and CDR2 FQNNGV. Trimming took off 5 bases at V and 0 bases at J, with 5 bases between the two ends. The CDR3 runs to 12 residues. The CDR3 protein is CASSNSSYEQYF. The CDR3 DNA is TGTGCCAGCAGCAATAGCTCCTACGAGCAGTACTTC.

CDR3 DNA: TGTGCCAGCAGCCCCACTCCGCACAGGGACTACGAGCAGTACTTC. Protein: CASSPTPHRDYEQYF. The chain has TRBV9 and TRBJ2-7; D may be TRBD1 (6 bases). The germline CDR1 and CDR2 sequences are SGDLS and YYNGEE. The CDR3 sequence is 15 residues long. V shed 4 bases and J shed 3 bases, with 17 bases lying between them.

The chain combines TRBV12-3 or TRBV12-4 with TRBJ1-1; a weak D match, TRBD1 (5 bases). Trimming left V 5 bases short and J 2 bases short, with 12 bases between. This CDR3 contains 14 residues. The CDR3 reads CASSARTTNTEAFF. The CDR3, as DNA: TGTGCCAGCAGTGCCCGGACAACCAACACTGAAGCTTTCTTT.

The sample holds a few counts of this clonotype. The chain links TRBV7-9 to TRBJ1-1; TRBD1 agrees at 8 bases. The junction had 4 bases not matched to a gene; V was cut back by 1 base and J by 6 bases. There are 14 residues in the CDR3. Germline V gene sequence: CDR1 SEHNR, CDR2 FQNEAQ (reference sequence). The chain's CDR3 is CASSLVGQGSEAFF. For the CDR3, the DNA is TGTGCCAGCAGCTTAGTCGGACAGGGCTCTGAAGCTTTCTTT.

This chain connects TRBV19 to TRBJ1-1; D perhaps matches TRBD1 (5 bases). CDR3 size: 14 residues. Germline-derived CDR1 and CDR2 are LNHDA and SQIVND (reference sequence). V lost 7 bases and J lost 3, with 15 bases in between. The CDR3 reads CASIKGRWDTEAFF. The CDR3 coding sequence is TGTGCCAGTATCAAGGGGCGGTGGGACACTGAAGCTTTCTTT. The whole variable domain, filled in from reference TRBV19 and TRBJ1-1, reads DGGITQSPKYLFRKEGQNVTLSCEQNLNHDAMYWYRQDPGQGLRLIYYSQIVNDFQKGDIAEGYSVSREKKESFPLTVTSAQKNPTAFYLCASIKGRWDTEAFFGQGTRLTVV.

This clonotype was detected only once. The rearrangement joins TRBV7-2 to TRBJ2-1, with TRBD2 matching 9 bases. The CDR3 extends over 17 amino acids. Germline V gene data show CDR1 as SGHTA and CDR2 as FQGNSA. Trimming took 6 bases from V and 2 from J; bases not matched to a gene: 11. The CDR3 here is CASRPLGAGGTYNEQFF. The CDR3 DNA sequence: TGTGCCAGCAGGCCCCTGGGAGCGGGAGGCACCTACAATGAGCAGTTCTTC.

The V and J genes are TRBV20-1 and TRBJ2-2; TRBD1 aligns across 7 bases. From germline, CDR1 is DFQATT and CDR2 SNEGSKA (reference sequence). This CDR3 spans 14 amino acids. With V trimmed by 6 bases and J by 3 bases, 7 bases remained unmatched. The chain's CDR3 is CSATTGTHTGELFF. For the CDR3, the DNA is TGCAGTGCCACGACAGGGACGCACACCGGGGAGCTGTTTTTT.

This chain connects TRBV6-2 or TRBV6-3 to TRBJ2-1; D ambiguous. The CDR3 contains 9 residues. Germline lookup yields CDR1 MNHEY and CDR2 SVGEGT. V lost 6 bases, J lost 9 bases, and 3 bases lay in between. The CDR3 spells CASRVEQFF. CDR3 in DNA: TGTGCCAGCAGAGTTGAGCAGTTCTTC.

DNA for the CDR3: TGCAGTACTACTACACAGCTCGGAACAGATACGCAGTATTTT. Its protein is CSTTTQLGTDTQYF. The rearrangement uses TRBV20-1 and TRBJ2-3; D gene ambiguous. Between the trimmed V and J ends, which lost 8 bases and 3 bases, there was a span of 18 bases. CDR3 length: 14 amino acids. Per the germline V gene, CDR1 is DFQATT and CDR2 is SNEGSKA (reference sequence).

This clonotype was counted a few times. DNA of the CDR3: TGTGCCAGCAGTTTGTGGGAGGGAAGCAATGAGCAGTTCTTC. It codes for CASSLWEGSNEQFF. V is TRBV12-3 or TRBV12-4 and J is TRBJ2-1; 7 bases map to TRBD2. The CDR3 has 14 residues. V trimming: 3 bases; J trimming: 6 bases; junction bases outside the gene matches: 5.

The chain recombines TRBV7-2 with TRBJ2-3; 11 positions agree with TRBD1. After removal of 5 bases from V and 3 bases from J, the junction contained 7 bases not matched to a gene. The CDR3 has 16 amino acids. The germline gives CDR1 SGHTA, CDR2 FQGNSA. The CDR3 is CASSPRGQGGTDTQYF. CDR3 in DNA: TGTGCCAGCAGCCCGCGGGGACAGGGGGGTACAGATACGCAGTATTTT.

This clonotype was seen a handful of times. The gene calls are TRBV7-2 and TRBJ2-7; 8 positions agree with TRBD1. V shed 5 bases, J shed 0 bases, and the junction held 6 bases outside the gene matches. The CDR3 runs to 15 residues. Per the germline V gene, CDR1 is SGHTA and CDR2 is FQGNSA. CDR3 DNA sequence: TGTGCCAGCAGCAAACAGGGGGGAAGCTCCTACGAGCAGTACTTC. Residues: CASSKQGGSSYEQYF.

V and J are TRBV5-6 and TRBJ2-3; D might be TRBD2 (5 bases). V lost 0 bases to trimming and J lost 4 bases, with 12 bases between them. From germline, CDR1 is SGHDT and CDR2 YYEEEE. CDR3 length: 15 amino acids. The CDR3: CASSLARMRADTQYF. The CDR3 DNA follows: TGTGCCAGCAGCTTGGCTAGGATGCGGGCAGATACGCAGTATTTT.

This clonotype was seen only a few times. The chain combines TRBV11-2 with TRBJ1-6; D gene unclear. V gave up 2 bases and J gave up 6 bases, with 8 bases separating them. This CDR3 spans 14 amino acids. CDR1 SGHAT and CDR2 FQNNGV come from the germline V gene. DNA for the CDR3: TGTGCCAGCAGCTTATCCAACAGTAATTCACCCCTCCACTTT. It specifies CASSLSNSNSPLHF.

V usage is TRBV6-5 and J usage is TRBJ1-2, with D perhaps TRBD1 (5 bases). Germline V CDR1 and CDR2: MNHEY, SVGAGI. Trimming removed 6 bases at V and 7 bases at J, with 15 bases between. This CDR3 has 13 amino acids. The CDR3 nucleotides are TGTGCCAGCAGCGCCGGAAGGGGCCCTGGCTACACCTTC. Its translation: CASSAGRGPGYTF.

V is TRBV7-6 and J is TRBJ2-5; D gene ambiguous. Germline V gene data show CDR1 as SGHVS and CDR2 as FNYEAQ. V was cut by 3 bases and J by 2 bases, with 16 bases left in between. CDR3 length equals 16 residues. The CDR3 coding sequence is TGTGCCAGCAGCTTTACAGCTCTGACCGTACAAGAGACCCAGTACTTC. Protein product: CASSFTALTVQETQYF.

The chain carries TRBV4-2 and TRBJ2-7; either TRBD1 or TRBD2 may supply D (5 bases each). CDR1 is LGHNA, CDR2 YNFKEQ, per germline. Trimming removed 4 bases at V and 6 bases at J, with 19 bases between. This CDR3 is built from 15 residues. In nucleotides, the CDR3 is TGTGCCAGCAGCCCCTTTGACAGAGGAGGTGGCGAGCAGTACTTC. Translation gives CASSPFDRGGGEQYF.

This clonotype was counted only a few times. CDR3 amino acids: CASSQATSFHEQYF. DNA for the CDR3: TGCGCCAGCAGCCAGGCAACTAGTTTCCACGAGCAGTACTTC. The V call is TRBV4-3, the J call TRBJ2-7; possible D gene TRBD2, 5 bases. The CDR3 is 14 amino acids. The V end was cut by 3 bases, the J end by 5 bases, with 14 bases between. Germline V lookup: CDR1 LGHNA, CDR2 YSLEER.

This clonotype was counted a few times. The V and J genes are TRBV3-1 and TRBJ2-7; D is ambiguous. V lost 1 base to trimming and J lost 6 bases, with 19 bases between them. This CDR3 spans 16 amino acids. Germline V gene lookup returns CDR1 LGHDT and CDR2 YNNKEL (reference sequence). The CDR3 sequence is CASSQGVFLTSAEQYF. CDR3 DNA sequence: TGTGCCAGCAGCCAAGGCGTGTTTCTCACCTCGGCCGAGCAGTACTTC.

The rearrangement joins TRBV10-3 to TRBJ1-1; D unresolved. Germline values: CDR1 ENHRY, CDR2 SYGVKD. Trimming removed 6 bases at V and 4 bases at J, with 9 bases between. CDR3 length: 12 amino acids. The CDR3 reads CAISTGLTEAFF. CDR3 bases: TGTGCCATCAGCACCGGGCTCACTGAAGCTTTCTTT.

This sequence joins TRBV29-1 and TRBJ2-1; no firm D call. The V gene lost 4 bases and the J gene lost 8 bases, with 12 bases spanning the gap. Germline CDR1 is SQVTM and CDR2 is ANQGSEA. The CDR3 consists of 12 residues. Here the CDR3 DNA reads TGCAGCGTTGGACGGCCCTTCGATGAGCAGTTCTTC. Amino acid sequence: CSVGRPFDEQFF.

V and J are TRBV20-1 and TRBJ2-5; a possible D gene is TRBD1 (6 bases). Germline V gene data show CDR1 as DFQATT and CDR2 as SNEGSKA (reference sequence). Deletions cut 4 bases from V and 5 bases from J, with 11 bases between. The CDR3 has 12 residues. The CDR3 is CSAKGDTETQYF. The CDR3 region has the DNA TGCAGTGCTAAGGGGGACACCGAGACCCAGTACTTC.